Listed below are T cell receptor beta chains from one sample, sequenced in a study of T-cell reconstitution after alpha-beta-depleted transplantation in children. TCRdb redid the calling of the PCR reads with MiXCR, one entry per CDR3 protein. The data show about 58,000 distinct CDR3 sequences, with 44% seen just once and around 98% held by the top ten. This material consisted of PBMCs, mostly from graft donor cells, taken 360 days after TCRalphabeta/CD19-depleted stem cell transplant. These receptors were obtained from a male patient under 18 who had a stem cell transplant for acute lymphoblastic leukemia, so the T cells may come from the graft donor. CDR3s include the opening cysteine and the closing phenylalanine or tryptophan. Fields, in order: V gene, J gene, D gene, clone size, CDR3 length, CDR3 DNA, CDR3 protein. The D gene is left open where the match is weak. Only some rows state a clone size, as once, few, many or a class for expanded clones.

v_gene: TRBV3-1
j_gene: TRBJ2-2
d_gene: -
abundance: -
len: 19
CDR3nt: TGTGCCAGCAGCCAAGAAAGCCCTAGCCTATCTCCCATCTCCGGGGAGCTGTTTTTT
CDR3aa: CASSQESPSLSPISGELFF

v_gene: TRBV28
j_gene: TRBJ2-5
d_gene: -
abundance: few
len: 14
CDR3nt: TGTGCCAGCAGTTTATGGGGGGCAGGAGAGACCCAGTACTTC
CDR3aa: CASSLWGAGETQYF

v_gene: TRBV20-1
j_gene: TRBJ2-4
d_gene: TRBD1
abundance: few
len: 16
CDR3nt: TGCAGTGCTAGCCCCTCACGGGACAGGGTCGAAAACATTCAGTACTTC
CDR3aa: CSASPSRDRVENIQYF

v_gene: TRBV7-2
j_gene: TRBJ2-7
d_gene: -
abundance: few
len: 14
CDR3nt: TGTGCCAGCAGCTTAGGTCTCCTGTCCTACGAGCAGTACTTC
CDR3aa: CASSLGLLSYEQYF

v_gene: TRBV29-1
j_gene: TRBJ2-1
d_gene: -
abundance: -
len: 11
CDR3nt: TGCAGCGCCCTTATAAACAATGAGCAGTTCTTC
CDR3aa: CSALINNEQFF

v_gene: TRBV15
j_gene: TRBJ2-7
d_gene: -
abundance: few
len: 12
CDR3nt: TGTGCCACCAGCACCCCCAGGGACGAGCAGTACTTC
CDR3aa: CATSTPRDEQYF

v_gene: TRBV29-1
j_gene: TRBJ2-2
d_gene: TRBD2
abundance: few
len: 17
CDR3nt: TGCAGCCCTTATCCCGGGACTAGCGGGAAGAACACCGGGGAGCTGTTTTTT
CDR3aa: CSPYPGTSGKNTGELFF

v_gene: TRBV5-1
j_gene: TRBJ1-1
d_gene: -
abundance: -
len: 14
CDR3nt: TGCGCCAGCAGCCCGGGAGACAGACCGACTGAAGCTTTCTTT
CDR3aa: CASSPGDRPTEAFF

v_gene: TRBV24-1
j_gene: TRBJ2-5
d_gene: -
abundance: few
len: 11
CDR3nt: TGTGCCACCAGTGCCAGGCAGACCCAGTACTTC
CDR3aa: CATSARQTQYF

v_gene: TRBV20-1
j_gene: TRBJ2-1
d_gene: TRBD1
abundance: -
len: 16
CDR3nt: TGCAGTGCTAGAGATCGGACAGGGCGATCCTACAATGAGCAGTTCTTC
CDR3aa: CSARDRTGRSYNEQFF

v_gene: TRBV5-6
j_gene: TRBJ1-2
d_gene: -
abundance: -
len: 14
CDR3nt: TGTGCCAGCAGCTTGGGACGGAATAACTATGGCTACACCTTC
CDR3aa: CASSLGRNNYGYTF

v_gene: TRBV5-1
j_gene: TRBJ2-1
d_gene: TRBD2
abundance: -
len: 16
CDR3nt: TGCGCCAGCAGTTATACCATTAGCGGGAGTTACAATGAGCAGTTCTTC
CDR3aa: CASSYTISGSYNEQFF

v_gene: TRBV10-3
j_gene: TRBJ1-5
d_gene: TRBD1
abundance: -
len: 14
CDR3nt: TGTGCCATCAGTGAGGAGACAGGGACCCAGCCCCAGCATTTT
CDR3aa: CAISEETGTQPQHF

v_gene: TRBV11-2
j_gene: TRBJ2-2
d_gene: -
abundance: -
len: 13
CDR3nt: TGTGCCACGGGGTGGGGTTACACCGGGGAGCTGTTTTTT
CDR3aa: CATGWGYTGELFF

v_gene: TRBV3-1
j_gene: TRBJ2-3
d_gene: TRBD2
abundance: once
len: 16
CDR3nt: TGTGCCAGTGCGATCCGGGCGGGGGGAAGCACAGATACGCAGTATTTT
CDR3aa: CASAIRAGGSTDTQYF

v_gene: TRBV5-1
j_gene: TRBJ2-7
d_gene: TRBD2
abundance: -
len: 14
CDR3nt: TGCGCCAGCACTGTAAGCGGGAATCAGTACGAGCAGTACTTC
CDR3aa: CASTVSGNQYEQYF

v_gene: TRBV19
j_gene: TRBJ1-2
d_gene: -
abundance: -
len: 14
CDR3nt: TGTGCCAGTAGTACCCCAGGACAGAACTATGGCTACACCTTC
CDR3aa: CASSTPGQNYGYTF

v_gene: TRBV25-1
j_gene: TRBJ2-2
d_gene: TRBD2
abundance: -
len: 16
CDR3nt: TGTGCCAGCAGTGAATATCCCGGGAGGGGGGCCGGGGAGCTGTTTTTT
CDR3aa: CASSEYPGRGAGELFF

v_gene: TRBV29-1
j_gene: TRBJ2-3
d_gene: -
abundance: -
len: 15
CDR3nt: TGCAGCGTTGAAGGTTCCATAGCAAACACAGATACGCAGTATTTT
CDR3aa: CSVEGSIANTDTQYF

v_gene: TRBV7-9
j_gene: TRBJ2-6
d_gene: -
abundance: -
len: 17
CDR3nt: TGTGCCAGCGTATTATACCAGGTACCATCTGGGGCCAACGTCCTGACTTTC
CDR3aa: CASVLYQVPSGANVLTF

v_gene: TRBV5-1
j_gene: TRBJ2-7
d_gene: -
abundance: few
len: 14
CDR3nt: TGCGCCAGCAGCTTGGTAGGGGCTCGGGACGAGCAGTACTTC
CDR3aa: CASSLVGARDEQYF

v_gene: TRBV15
j_gene: TRBJ2-1
d_gene: TRBD1
abundance: few
len: 16
CDR3nt: TGTGCCACCAGCAGAGATCCGGACAGGGCGAACAATGAGCAGTTCTTC
CDR3aa: CATSRDPDRANNEQFF

v_gene: TRBV5-1
j_gene: TRBJ2-3
d_gene: TRBD1
abundance: few
len: 14
CDR3nt: TGCGCCAGCAGCTGGGGACAGAGCACAGATACGCAGTATTTT
CDR3aa: CASSWGQSTDTQYF

v_gene: TRBV2
j_gene: TRBJ2-2
d_gene: TRBD1
abundance: -
len: 15
CDR3nt: TGTGCCAGCAAGGGACAGGGGGCAAACACCGGGGAGCTGTTTTTT
CDR3aa: CASKGQGANTGELFF

v_gene: TRBV10-3
j_gene: TRBJ1-1
d_gene: -
abundance: few
len: 13
CDR3nt: TGTGCCATCAGTGAGTCTGGCGACGCTGAAGCTTTCTTT
CDR3aa: CAISESGDAEAFF

v_gene: TRBV4-3
j_gene: TRBJ2-3
d_gene: TRBD2
abundance: -
len: 17
CDR3nt: TGCGCCAGCAGCCAAGGAGCTAGCGGGGCTAGCACAGATACGCAGTATTTT
CDR3aa: CASSQGASGASTDTQYF

v_gene: TRBV7-8
j_gene: TRBJ2-3
d_gene: TRBD1
abundance: many
len: 17
CDR3nt: TGTGCCAGCACCTCGGATGGGGGGACAGGGGTAGGGGATACGCAGTATTTT
CDR3aa: CASTSDGGTGVGDTQYF

v_gene: TRBV24-1
j_gene: TRBJ2-3
d_gene: TRBD2
abundance: -
len: 16
CDR3nt: TGTGCCACCAGTGTCGCCCGGGGGGGTAGCACAGATACGCAGTATTTT
CDR3aa: CATSVARGGSTDTQYF

v_gene: TRBV6-5
j_gene: TRBJ2-7
d_gene: TRBD2
abundance: -
len: 14
CDR3nt: TGTGCCAGCAGTTACCTAGCGGGGAAATACGAGCAGTACTTC
CDR3aa: CASSYLAGKYEQYF

v_gene: TRBV11-2
j_gene: TRBJ2-5
d_gene: -
abundance: -
len: 16
CDR3nt: TGTGCCAGCAGCTTAGGCTCTAGCCGAGGGCTAGAGACCCAGTACTTC
CDR3aa: CASSLGSSRGLETQYF

v_gene: TRBV14
j_gene: TRBJ2-3
d_gene: TRBD2
abundance: -
len: 16
CDR3nt: TGTGCCAGCAGCGCTAGCGGGGGCCTCAGCACAGATACGCAGTATTTT
CDR3aa: CASSASGGLSTDTQYF

v_gene: TRBV6-5
j_gene: TRBJ1-3
d_gene: -
abundance: -
len: 18
CDR3nt: TGTGCCAGCAGTTACGCTGGAAGGGGGTTAGTCTCTGGAAACACCATATATTTT
CDR3aa: CASSYAGRGLVSGNTIYF

v_gene: TRBV12-3/TRBV12-4
j_gene: TRBJ2-7
d_gene: -
abundance: -
len: 13
CDR3nt: TGTGCCAGTCGGAGGCGTTTCTCCTACGAGCAGTACTTC
CDR3aa: CASRRRFSYEQYF

v_gene: TRBV20-1
j_gene: TRBJ2-7
d_gene: TRBD2
abundance: many
len: 14
CDR3nt: TGCAGTGCTAGAGATACCAGCGGGAACTACGAGCAGTACTTC
CDR3aa: CSARDTSGNYEQYF